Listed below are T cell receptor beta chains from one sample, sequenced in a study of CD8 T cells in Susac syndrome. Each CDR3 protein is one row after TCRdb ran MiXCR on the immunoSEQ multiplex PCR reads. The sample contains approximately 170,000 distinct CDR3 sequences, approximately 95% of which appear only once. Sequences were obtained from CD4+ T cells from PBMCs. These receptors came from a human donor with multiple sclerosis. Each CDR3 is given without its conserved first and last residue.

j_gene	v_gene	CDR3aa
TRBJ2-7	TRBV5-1	ASSPHDRGRYEQY
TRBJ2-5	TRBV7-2	ASRPGGSQETQY
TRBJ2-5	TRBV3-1	ASSQGQETQY
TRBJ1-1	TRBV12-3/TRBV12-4	ASRQQENTEAF
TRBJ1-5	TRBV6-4	ASIEQPQH
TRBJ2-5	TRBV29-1	SVEGSTPAYQETQY
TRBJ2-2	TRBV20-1	SATLGGAGTSGGGELF
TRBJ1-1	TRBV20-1	SAERQGSNTEAF
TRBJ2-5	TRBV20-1	SARDMKGKETQY
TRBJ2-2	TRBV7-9	ASSSSVPGELF
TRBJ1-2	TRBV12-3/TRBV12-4	ASSPRQGGRT
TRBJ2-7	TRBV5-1	ASTRDTSGASYEQY
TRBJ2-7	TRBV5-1	ASSENYEQY
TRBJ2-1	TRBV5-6	ASSVNNEQF
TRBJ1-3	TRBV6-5	ASSYSARTTDTIY
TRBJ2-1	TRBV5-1	ASTRARDNEQF
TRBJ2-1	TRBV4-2	ASSQAQASGTRGQF
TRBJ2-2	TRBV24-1	ATSGGTGWNTGELF
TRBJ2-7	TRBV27	ASSPQWLYEQY
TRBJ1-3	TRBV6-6	ASSQTVYSGNTIY
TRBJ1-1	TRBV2	ASSDMDTEAF
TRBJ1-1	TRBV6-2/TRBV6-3	ASSFLGVTEAF
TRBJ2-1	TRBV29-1	SVSYNEQF
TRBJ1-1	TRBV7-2	ASSPQGFEAF
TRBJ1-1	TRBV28	ASSPRPGLANTEAF
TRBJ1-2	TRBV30	AWTEKYKTYGYT
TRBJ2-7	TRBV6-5	ASRTSGNAYEQY
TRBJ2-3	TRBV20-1	SARVGQGTDTQY
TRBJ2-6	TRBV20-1	SAKLPRHSGANVLT
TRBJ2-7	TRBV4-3	ASSQVLGERYEQY
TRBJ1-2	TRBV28	ASRPPSGAGLNYGYT
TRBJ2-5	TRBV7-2	ASSRGRITGEETQY
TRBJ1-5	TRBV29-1	SVASHNQPQH
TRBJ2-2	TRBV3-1	ASSQAGRFAGELF
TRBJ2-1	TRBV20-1	SVGGQGADEQF
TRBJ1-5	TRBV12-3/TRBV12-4	ASSLHLNQPQH